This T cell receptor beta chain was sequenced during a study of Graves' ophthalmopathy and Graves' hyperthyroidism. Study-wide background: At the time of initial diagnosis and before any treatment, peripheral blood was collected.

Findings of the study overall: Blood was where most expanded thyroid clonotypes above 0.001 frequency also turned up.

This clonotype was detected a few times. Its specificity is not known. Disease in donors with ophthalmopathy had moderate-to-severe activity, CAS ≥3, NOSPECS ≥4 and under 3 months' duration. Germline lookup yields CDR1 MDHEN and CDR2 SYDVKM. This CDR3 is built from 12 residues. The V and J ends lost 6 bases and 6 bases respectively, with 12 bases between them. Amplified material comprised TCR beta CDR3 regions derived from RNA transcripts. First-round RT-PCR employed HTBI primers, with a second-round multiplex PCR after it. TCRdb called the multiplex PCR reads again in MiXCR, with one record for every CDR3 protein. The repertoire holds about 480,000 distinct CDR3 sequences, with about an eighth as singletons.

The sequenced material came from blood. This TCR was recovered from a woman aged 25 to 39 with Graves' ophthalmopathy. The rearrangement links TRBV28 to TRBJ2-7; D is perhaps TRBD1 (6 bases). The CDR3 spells CASSWTVGEQYF. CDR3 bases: TGTGCCAGCAGCTGGACAGTCGGCGAGCAGTACTTC.